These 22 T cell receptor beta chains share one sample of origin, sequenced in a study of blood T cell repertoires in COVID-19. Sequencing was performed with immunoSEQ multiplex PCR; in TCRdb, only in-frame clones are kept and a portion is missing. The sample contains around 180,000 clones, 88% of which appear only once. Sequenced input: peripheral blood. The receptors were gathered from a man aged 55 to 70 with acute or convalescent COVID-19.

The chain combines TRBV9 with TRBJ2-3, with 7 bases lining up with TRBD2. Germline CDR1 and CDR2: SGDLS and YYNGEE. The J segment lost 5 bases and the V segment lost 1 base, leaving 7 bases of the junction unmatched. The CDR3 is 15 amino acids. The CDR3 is CASSVLDGRIDTQYF. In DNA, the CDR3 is TGTGCCAGCAGCGTACTGGACGGGAGGATAGATACGCAGTATTTT.

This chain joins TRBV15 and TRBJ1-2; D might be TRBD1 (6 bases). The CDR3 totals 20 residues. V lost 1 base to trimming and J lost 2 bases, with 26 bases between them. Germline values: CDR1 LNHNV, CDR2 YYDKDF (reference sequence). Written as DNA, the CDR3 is TGTGCCACCAGCAGAGCCGTCCCACCGGGCCTGGCCGGACAGAACTATGGCTACACCTTC. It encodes CATSRAVPPGLAGQNYGYTF.

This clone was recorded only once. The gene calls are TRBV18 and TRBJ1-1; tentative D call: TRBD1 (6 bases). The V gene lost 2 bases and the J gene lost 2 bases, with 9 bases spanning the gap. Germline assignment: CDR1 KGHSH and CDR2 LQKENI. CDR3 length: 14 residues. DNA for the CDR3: TGTGCCAGCTCACCAGAACAGGGCAACACTGAAGCTTTCTTT. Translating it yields CASSPEQGNTEAFF.

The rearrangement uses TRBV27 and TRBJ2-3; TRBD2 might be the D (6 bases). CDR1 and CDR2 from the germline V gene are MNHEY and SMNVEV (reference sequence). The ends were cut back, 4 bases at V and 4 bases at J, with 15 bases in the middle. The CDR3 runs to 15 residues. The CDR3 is CASSSRAGWSDTQYF. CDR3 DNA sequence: TGTGCCAGCAGTTCCAGAGCGGGTTGGTCAGATACGCAGTATTTT.

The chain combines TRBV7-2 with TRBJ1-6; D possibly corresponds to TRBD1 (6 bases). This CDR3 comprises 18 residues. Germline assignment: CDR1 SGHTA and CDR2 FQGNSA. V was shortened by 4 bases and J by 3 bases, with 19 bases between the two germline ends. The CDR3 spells CASSSLGALSHYNSPLHF. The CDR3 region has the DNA TGTGCCAGCAGCTCCTTGGGGGCCTTAAGCCACTATAATTCACCCCTCCACTTT. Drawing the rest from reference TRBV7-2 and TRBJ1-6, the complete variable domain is GAGVSQSPSNKVTEKGKDVELRCDPISGHTALYWYRQSLGQGLEFLIYFQGNSAPDKSGLPSDRFSAERTGGSVSTLTIQRTQQEDSAVYLCASSSLGALSHYNSPLHFGNGTRLTVT.

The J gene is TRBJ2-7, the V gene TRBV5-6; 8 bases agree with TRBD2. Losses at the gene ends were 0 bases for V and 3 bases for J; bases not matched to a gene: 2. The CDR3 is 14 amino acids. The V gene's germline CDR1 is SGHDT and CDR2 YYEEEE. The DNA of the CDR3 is TGTGCCAGCAGCTTGGGGAGCGGGAGCTACGAGCAGTACTTC. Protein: CASSLGSGSYEQYF. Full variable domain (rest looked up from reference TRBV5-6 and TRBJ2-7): DAGVTQSPTHLIKTRGQQVTLRCSPKSGHDTVSWYQQALGQGPQFIFQYYEEEERQRGNFPDRFSGHQFPNYSSELNVNALLLGDSALYLCASSLGSGSYEQYFGPGTRLTVT.

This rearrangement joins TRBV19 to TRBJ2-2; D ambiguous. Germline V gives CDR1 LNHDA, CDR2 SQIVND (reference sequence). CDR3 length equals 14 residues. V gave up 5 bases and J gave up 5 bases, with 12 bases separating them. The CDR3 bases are TGTGCCAGTAGTTCGTCCCTGTTTACCGGGGAGCTGTTTTTT. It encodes CASSSSLFTGELFF. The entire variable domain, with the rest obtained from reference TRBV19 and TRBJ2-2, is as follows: DGGITQSPKYLFRKEGQNVTLSCEQNLNHDAMYWYRQDPGQGLRLIYYSQIVNDFQKGDIAEGYSVSREKKESFPLTVTSAQKNPTAFYLCASSSSLFTGELFFGEGSRLTVL.

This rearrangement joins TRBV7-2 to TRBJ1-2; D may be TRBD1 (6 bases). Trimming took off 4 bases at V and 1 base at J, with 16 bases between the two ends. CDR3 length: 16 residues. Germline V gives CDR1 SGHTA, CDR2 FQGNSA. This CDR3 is CASSSQPGHLNYGYTF. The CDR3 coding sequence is TGTGCCAGCAGCTCTCAGCCGGGACACCTTAACTATGGCTACACCTTC.

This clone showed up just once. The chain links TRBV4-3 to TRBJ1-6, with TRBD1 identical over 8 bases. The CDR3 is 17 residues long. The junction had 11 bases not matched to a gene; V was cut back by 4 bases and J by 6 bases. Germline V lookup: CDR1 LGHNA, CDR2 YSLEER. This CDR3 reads CASSPNSGQGGNSPLHF. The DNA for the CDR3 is TGCGCCAGCAGCCCCAATTCCGGACAGGGTGGTAATTCACCCCTCCACTTT.

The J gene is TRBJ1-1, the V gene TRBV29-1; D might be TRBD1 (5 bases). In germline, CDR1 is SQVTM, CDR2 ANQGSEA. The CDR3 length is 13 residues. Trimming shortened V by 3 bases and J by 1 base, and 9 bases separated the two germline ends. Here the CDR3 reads CSVDRGPNTEAFF. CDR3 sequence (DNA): TGCAGCGTTGATAGGGGCCCGAACACTGAAGCTTTCTTT. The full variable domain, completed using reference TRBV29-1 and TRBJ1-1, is SAVISQKPSRDICQRGTSLTIQCQVDSQVTMMFWYRQQPGQSLTLIATANQGSEATYESGFVIDKFPISRPNLTFSTLTVSNMSPEDSSIYLCSVDRGPNTEAFFGQGTRLTVV.

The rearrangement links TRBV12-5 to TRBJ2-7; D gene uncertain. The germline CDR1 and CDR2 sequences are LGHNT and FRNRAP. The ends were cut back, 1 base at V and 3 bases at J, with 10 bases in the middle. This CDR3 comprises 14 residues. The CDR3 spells CASGLGPRSYEQYV. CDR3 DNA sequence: TGTGCTAGTGGTTTGGGCCCGAGGAGCTACGAGCAGTACGTC.

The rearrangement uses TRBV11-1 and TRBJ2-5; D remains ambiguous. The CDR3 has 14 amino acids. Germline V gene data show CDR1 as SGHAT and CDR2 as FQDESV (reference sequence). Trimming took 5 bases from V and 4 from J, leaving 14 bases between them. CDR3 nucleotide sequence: TGTGCCAGCAGCCATAACCCGGGTAGAGAGACCCAGTACTTC. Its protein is CASSHNPGRETQYF.

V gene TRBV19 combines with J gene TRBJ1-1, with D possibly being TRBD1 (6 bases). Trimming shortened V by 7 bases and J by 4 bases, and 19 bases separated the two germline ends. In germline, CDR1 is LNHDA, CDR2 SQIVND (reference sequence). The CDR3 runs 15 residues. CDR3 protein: CASNQFRGSGTEAFF. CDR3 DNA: TGTGCCAGTAATCAATTCAGGGGCTCGGGCACTGAAGCTTTCTTT. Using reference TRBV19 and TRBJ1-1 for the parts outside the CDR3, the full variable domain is DGGITQSPKYLFRKEGQNVTLSCEQNLNHDAMYWYRQDPGQGLRLIYYSQIVNDFQKGDIAEGYSVSREKKESFPLTVTSAQKNPTAFYLCASNQFRGSGTEAFFGQGTRLTVV.

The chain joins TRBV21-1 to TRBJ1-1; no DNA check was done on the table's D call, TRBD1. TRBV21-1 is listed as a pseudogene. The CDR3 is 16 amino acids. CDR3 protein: CASSKVPQGGSLGAFF. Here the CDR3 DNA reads TGTGCCAGCAGCAAAGTTCCCCAGGGGGGAAGCCTTGGGGCTTTCTTT.

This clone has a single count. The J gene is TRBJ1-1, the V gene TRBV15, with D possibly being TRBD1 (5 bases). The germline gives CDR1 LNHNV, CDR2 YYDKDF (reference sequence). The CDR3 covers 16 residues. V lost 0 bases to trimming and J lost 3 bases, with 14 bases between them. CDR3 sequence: CATSRDKTALHTEAFF. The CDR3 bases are TGTGCCACCAGCAGAGACAAGACAGCGCTGCACACTGAAGCTTTCTTT.

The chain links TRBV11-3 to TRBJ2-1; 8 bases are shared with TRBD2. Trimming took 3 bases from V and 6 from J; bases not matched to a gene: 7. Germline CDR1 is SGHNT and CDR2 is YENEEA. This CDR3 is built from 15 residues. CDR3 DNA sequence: TGTGCCAGCAGCTTCACTAGCGGAGAACTCAATGAGCAGTTCTTC. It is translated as CASSFTSGELNEQFF.

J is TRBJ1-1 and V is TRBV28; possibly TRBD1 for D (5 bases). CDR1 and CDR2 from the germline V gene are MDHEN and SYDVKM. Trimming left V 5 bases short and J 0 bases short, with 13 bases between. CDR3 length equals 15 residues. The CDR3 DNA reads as TGTGCCAGCAGTCTACCCGGGACTTTGAACACTGAAGCTTTCTTT. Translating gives CASSLPGTLNTEAFF.

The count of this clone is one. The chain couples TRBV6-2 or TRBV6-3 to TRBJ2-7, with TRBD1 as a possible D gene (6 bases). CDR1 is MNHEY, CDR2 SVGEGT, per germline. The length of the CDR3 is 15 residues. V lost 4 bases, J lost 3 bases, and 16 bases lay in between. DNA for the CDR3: TGTGCCAGCAGTTCGACCCGGGACAACTTCTACGAGCAGTACTTC. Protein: CASSSTRDNFYEQYF.

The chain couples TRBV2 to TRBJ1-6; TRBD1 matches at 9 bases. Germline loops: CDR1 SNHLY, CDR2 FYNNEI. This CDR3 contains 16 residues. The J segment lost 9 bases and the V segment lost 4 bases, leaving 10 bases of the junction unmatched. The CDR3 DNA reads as TGTGCCAGCAGTGCCTGGGACAGGGTGCTTGGTTCACCCCTCCACTTT. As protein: CASSAWDRVLGSPLHF.

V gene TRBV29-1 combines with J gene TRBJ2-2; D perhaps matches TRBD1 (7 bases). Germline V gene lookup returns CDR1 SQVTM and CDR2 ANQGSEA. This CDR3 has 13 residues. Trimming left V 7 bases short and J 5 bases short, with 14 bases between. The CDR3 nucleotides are TGCAGCGCCCACAGGGGAGGAACCGGGGAGCTGTTTTTT. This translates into CSAHRGGTGELFF.

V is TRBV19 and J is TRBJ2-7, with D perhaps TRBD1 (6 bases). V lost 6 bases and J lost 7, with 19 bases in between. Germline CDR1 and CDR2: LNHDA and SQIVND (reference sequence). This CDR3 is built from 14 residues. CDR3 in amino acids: CASSPKTGPWEQYF. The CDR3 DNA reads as TGTGCCAGTAGCCCCAAGACAGGCCCTTGGGAGCAGTACTTC.

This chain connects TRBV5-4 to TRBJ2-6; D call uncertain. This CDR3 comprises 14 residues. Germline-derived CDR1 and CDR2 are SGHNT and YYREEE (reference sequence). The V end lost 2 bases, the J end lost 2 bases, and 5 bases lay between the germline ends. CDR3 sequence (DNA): TGTGCCAGCAGCTTTACTGCTGGGGCCAACGTCCTGACTTTC. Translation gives CASSFTAGANVLTF.